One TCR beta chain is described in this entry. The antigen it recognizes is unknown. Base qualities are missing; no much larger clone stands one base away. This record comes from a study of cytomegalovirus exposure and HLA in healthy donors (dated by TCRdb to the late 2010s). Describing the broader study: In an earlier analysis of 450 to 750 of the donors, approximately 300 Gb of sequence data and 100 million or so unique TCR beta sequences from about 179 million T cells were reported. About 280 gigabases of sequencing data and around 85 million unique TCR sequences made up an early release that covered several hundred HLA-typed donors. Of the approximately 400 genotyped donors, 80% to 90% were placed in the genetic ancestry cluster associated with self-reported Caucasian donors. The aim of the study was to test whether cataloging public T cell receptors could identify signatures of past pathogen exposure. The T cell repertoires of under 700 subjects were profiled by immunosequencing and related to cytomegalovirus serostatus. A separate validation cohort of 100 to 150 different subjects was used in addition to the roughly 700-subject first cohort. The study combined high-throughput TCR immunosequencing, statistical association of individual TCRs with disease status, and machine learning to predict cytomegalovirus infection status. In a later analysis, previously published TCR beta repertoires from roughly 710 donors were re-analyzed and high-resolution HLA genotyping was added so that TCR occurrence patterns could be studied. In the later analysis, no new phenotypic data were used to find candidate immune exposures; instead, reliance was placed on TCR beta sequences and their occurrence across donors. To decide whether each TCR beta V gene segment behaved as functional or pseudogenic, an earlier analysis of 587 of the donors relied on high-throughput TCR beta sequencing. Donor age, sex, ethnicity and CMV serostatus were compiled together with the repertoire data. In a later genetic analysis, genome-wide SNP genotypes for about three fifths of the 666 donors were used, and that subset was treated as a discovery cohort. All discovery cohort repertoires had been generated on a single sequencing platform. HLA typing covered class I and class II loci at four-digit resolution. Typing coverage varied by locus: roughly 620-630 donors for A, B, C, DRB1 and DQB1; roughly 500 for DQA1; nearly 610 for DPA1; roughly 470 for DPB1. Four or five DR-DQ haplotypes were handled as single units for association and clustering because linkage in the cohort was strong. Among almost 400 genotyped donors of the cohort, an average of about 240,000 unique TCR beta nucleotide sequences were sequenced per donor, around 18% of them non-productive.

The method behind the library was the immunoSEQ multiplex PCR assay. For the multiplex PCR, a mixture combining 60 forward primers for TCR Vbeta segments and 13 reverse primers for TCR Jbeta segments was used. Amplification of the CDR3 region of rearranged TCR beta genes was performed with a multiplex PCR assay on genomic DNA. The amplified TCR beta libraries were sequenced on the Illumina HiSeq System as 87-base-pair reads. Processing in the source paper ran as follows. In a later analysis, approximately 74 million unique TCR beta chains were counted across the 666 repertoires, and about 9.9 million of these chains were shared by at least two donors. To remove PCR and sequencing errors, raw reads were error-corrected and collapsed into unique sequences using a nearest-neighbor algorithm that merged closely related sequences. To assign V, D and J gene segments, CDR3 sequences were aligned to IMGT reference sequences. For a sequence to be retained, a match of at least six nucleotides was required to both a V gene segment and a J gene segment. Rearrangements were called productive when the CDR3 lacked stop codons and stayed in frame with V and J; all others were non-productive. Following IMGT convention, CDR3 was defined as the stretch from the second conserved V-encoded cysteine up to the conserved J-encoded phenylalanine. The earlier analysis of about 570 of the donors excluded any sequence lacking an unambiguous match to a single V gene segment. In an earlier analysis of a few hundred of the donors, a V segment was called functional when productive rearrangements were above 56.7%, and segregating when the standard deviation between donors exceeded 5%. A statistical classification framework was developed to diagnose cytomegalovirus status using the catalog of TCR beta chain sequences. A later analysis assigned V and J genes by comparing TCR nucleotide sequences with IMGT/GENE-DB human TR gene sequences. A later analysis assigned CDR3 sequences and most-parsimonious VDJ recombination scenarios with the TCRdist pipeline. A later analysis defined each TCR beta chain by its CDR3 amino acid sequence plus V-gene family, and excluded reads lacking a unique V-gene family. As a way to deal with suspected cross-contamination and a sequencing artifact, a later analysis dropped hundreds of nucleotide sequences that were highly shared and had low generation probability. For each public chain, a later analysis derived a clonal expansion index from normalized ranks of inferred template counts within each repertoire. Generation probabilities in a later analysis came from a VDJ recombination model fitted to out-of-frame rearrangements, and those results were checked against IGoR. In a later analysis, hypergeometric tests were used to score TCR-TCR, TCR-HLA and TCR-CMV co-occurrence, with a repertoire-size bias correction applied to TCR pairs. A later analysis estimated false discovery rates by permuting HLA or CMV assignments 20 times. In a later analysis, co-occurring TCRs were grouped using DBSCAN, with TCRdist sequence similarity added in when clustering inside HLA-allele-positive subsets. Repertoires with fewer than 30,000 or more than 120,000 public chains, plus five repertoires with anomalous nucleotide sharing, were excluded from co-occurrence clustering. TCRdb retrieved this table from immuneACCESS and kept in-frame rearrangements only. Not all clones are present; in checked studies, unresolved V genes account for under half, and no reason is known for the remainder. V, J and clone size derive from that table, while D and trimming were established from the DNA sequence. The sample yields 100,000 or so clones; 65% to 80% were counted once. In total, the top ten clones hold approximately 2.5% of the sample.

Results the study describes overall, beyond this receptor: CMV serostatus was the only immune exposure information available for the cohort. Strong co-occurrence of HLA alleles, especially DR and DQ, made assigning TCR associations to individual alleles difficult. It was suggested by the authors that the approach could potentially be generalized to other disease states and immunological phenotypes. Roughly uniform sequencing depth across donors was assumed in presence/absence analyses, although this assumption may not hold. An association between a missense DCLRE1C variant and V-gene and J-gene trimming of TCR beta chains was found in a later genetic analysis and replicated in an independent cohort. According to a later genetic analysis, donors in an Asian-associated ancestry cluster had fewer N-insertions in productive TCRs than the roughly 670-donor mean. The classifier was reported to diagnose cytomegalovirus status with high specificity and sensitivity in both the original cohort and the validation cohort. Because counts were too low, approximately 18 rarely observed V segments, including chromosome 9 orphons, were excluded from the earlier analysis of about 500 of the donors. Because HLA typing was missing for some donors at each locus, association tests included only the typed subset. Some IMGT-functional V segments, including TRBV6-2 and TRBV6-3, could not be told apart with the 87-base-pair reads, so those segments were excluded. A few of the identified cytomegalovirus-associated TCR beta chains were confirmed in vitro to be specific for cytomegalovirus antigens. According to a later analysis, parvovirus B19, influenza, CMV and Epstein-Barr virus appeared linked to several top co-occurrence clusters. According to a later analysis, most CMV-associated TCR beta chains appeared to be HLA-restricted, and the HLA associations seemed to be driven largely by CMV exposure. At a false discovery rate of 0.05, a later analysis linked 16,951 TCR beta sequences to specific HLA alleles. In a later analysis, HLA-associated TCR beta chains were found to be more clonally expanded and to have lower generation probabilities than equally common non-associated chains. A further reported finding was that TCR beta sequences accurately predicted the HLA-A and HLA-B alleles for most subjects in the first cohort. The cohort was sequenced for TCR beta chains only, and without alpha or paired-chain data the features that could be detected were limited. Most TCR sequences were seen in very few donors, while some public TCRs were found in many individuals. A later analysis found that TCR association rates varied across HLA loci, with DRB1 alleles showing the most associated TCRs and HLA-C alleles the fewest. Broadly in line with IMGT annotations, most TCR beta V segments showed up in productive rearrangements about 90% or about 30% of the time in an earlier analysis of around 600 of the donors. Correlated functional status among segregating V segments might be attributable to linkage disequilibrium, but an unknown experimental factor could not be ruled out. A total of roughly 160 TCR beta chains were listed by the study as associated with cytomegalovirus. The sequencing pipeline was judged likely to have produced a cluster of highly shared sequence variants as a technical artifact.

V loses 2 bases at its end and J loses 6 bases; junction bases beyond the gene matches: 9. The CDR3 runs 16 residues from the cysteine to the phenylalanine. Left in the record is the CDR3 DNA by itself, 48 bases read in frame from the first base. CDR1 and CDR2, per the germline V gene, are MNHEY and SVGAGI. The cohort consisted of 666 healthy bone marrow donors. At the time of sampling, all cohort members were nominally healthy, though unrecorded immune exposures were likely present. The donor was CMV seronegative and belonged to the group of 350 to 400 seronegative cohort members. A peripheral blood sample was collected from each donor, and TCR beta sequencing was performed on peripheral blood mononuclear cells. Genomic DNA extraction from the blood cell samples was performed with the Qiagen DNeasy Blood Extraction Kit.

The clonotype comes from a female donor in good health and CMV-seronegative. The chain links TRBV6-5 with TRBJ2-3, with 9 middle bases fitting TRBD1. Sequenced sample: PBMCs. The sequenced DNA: TGTGCCAGCAGTTACGGAGACAGGGGGGCCCGGGATACGCAGTATTTT. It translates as CASSYGDRGARDTQYF.